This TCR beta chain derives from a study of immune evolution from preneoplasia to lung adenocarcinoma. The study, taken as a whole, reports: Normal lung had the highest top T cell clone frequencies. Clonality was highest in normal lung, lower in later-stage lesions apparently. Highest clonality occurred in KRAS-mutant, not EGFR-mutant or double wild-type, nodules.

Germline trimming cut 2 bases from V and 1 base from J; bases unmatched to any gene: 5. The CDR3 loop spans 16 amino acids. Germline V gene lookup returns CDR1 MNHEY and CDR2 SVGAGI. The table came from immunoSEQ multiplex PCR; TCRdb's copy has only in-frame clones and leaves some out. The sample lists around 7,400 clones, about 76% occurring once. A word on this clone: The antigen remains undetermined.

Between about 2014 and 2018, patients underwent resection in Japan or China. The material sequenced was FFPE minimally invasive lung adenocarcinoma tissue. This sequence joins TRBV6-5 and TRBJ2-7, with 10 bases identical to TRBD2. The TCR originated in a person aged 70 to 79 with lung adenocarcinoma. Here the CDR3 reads CASSYRGTSASYEQYF. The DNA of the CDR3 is TGTGCCAGCAGTTACCGAGGGACTAGCGCTTCCTACGAGCAGTACTTC.